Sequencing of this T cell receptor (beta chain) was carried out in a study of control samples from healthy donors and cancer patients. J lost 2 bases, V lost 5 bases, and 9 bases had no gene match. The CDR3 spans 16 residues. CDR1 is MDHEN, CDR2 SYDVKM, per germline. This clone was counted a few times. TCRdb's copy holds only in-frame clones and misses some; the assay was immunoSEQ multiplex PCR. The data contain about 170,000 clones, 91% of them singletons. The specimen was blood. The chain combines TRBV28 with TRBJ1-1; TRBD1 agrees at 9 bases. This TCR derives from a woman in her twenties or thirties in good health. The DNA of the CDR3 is TGTGCCAGCAGTAGTACAGGGGGCCGAATAAACACTGAAGCTTTCTTT. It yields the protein CASSSTGGRINTEAFF.